This T cell receptor beta chain was captured in a study of T cells in localized non-small cell lung cancer. Assay: immunoSEQ multiplex PCR; the TCRdb copy retains only in-frame clones and omits some. The sample lists 25,000 to 35,000 clones; about nine tenths were seen once. Concerning this clone itself: What it binds is not known.

Findings and limits, study-wide: The study sequenced only one region of the tumor. As a result, intratumor heterogeneity could not be excluded and remains possible. Blood T cell density predicted longer survival; adjacent-lung clonality, shorter. Uninvolved adjacent lung showed peak T cell clonality, exceeding tumor. In adjacent lung, a median around 50 of the top 100 tumor clones were found.

Germline V gives CDR1 MNHNY, CDR2 SVGAGI (reference sequence). The ends were cut back, 3 bases at V and 3 bases at J, with 15 bases in the middle. The CDR3 loop spans 15 amino acids. This chain joins TRBV6-6 and TRBJ2-7; a possible D gene is TRBD2 (6 bases). The receptor's source is a man between 35 and 75 years old with stage II lung adenocarcinoma. The sample in question was PBMCs, obtained before any cancer treatment. The CDR3 spells CASSYDGGGLYEQYF. CDR3 coding DNA: TGTGCCAGCAGTTATGACGGTGGGGGACTCTACGAGCAGTACTTC.